This T cell receptor (beta chain) was sequenced in a study of shared clonotypes between healthy human individuals. Turning to the study itself: CD4 naive cells filled three plates per donor, CD4 memory three, CD8 naive two and CD8 memory one.

Here immunoSEQ multiplex PCR was the method, and the copy in TCRdb shows in-frame clones only, minus some. Of about 1.5 million clones listed, roughly 96% are singletons. Every contributor of samples was a Caucasian grown-up residing in Nashville, Tennessee. The receptor was isolated from a man younger than 40 in good health. Sequencing used naive CD4+ T cells sorted from blood. The subset was: CD45RA+ positively selected.

CDR3 sequence reads: CASSLARTNTEAFF. As DNA, the CDR3 is TGTGCCAGCAGCTTGGCTCGGACGAACACTGAAGCTTTCTTT. The V gene is TRBV5-4, the J gene TRBJ1-1; D gene uncertain. Trimming stripped 0 bases from V and 1 base from J, with 7 bases between. In germline, CDR1 is SGHNT, CDR2 YYREEE (reference sequence). This CDR3 region has 14 residues.